This TCR beta chain appears in the sequencing data of a study of control samples from healthy donors and cancer patients. The table came from immunoSEQ multiplex PCR; TCRdb's copy has only in-frame clones and leaves some out. The data show about 21,000 clones, with under 90% seen just once and approximately 25% held by the top ten. CDR3 length equals 16 residues. V was pared by 4 bases and J by 3 bases, with 19 bases between. Germline values: CDR1 SGHRS, CDR2 YFSETQ. The sample comprised PBMCs. This clonotype was sampled from a man between 60 and 70 years old with colorectal cancer. This chain uses TRBV5-1 with TRBJ1-1; TRBD1 might be the D (5 bases). CDR3 in amino acids: CASSGLQESSDTEAFF. For the CDR3, the DNA is TGCGCCAGCAGCGGCTTACAGGAAAGCTCGGACACTGAAGCTTTCTTT.